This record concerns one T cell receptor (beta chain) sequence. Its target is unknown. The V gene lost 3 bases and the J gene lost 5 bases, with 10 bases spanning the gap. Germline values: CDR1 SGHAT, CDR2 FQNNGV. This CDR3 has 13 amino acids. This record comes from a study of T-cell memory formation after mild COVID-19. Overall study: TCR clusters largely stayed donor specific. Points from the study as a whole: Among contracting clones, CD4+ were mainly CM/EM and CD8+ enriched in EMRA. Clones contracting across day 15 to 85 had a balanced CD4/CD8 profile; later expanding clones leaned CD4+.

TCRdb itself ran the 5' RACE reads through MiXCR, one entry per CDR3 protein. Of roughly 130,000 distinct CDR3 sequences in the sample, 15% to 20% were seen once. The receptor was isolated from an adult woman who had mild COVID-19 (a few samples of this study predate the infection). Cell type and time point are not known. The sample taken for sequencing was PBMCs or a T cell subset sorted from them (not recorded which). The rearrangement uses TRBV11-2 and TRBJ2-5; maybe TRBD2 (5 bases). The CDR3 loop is CASSFPRRETQYF. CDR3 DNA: TGTGCCAGCAGCTTCCCGAGGAGGGAGACCCAGTACTTC.